This TCR beta chain was obtained from a study of T cells after somatic rescue of genetic block. Trimming took 0 bases from V and 4 from J, leaving 5 bases between them. CDR3 length: 12 residues. The V gene's germline CDR1 is GTSNPN and CDR2 SVGIG (reference sequence). This clone was counted once. Profiled with immunoSEQ multiplex PCR; TCRdb holds only in-frame clones, not every one. The profile shows roughly 92,000 clones, approximately 90% of them singletons. Sequencing input: peripheral blood mononuclear cells (PBMCs). The origin of this receptor is a woman aged 18-35 years. The rearrangement joins TRBV30 to TRBJ2-3; no definite D call. Here the CDR3 DNA reads TGTGCCTGGAGTGTAAGGTCAGATACGCAGTATTTT. It yields the protein CAWSVRSDTQYF.